This T cell receptor (beta chain) was obtained from a study of graft-versus-host responses after intestinal transplantation (dated by TCRdb to 2020 to 2023). For context, the study as a whole: The transplants that recipients received were multivisceral, liver-intestinal, or isolated intestinal. A peak of at least 4% donor T cells among recipient peripheral blood mononuclear cells was the definition used for donor T cell macrochimerism. Instead of going to the commercial service, samples from a few later patients were sequenced in-house on an Illumina MiSeq and processed with MiXCR. Every recipient was given anti-thymocyte globulin induction, followed by around three years of maintenance tacrolimus and steroids. To identify alloreactive clones, pre-transplant mixed lymphocyte reaction products were sequenced and then compared with unstimulated pre-transplant donor and recipient T cells. Of the 20 to 30 intestinal transplant recipients enrolled in the cohort, one of whom was a retransplant, 3 patients without pretransplant specimens were excluded. After intestinal transplantation, graft-versus-host and host-versus-graft alloreactive T cell clones in the graft, circulation and bone marrow were tracked using bulk TCR-beta CDR3 sequencing. The paper as a whole reports these results and caveats: GvH clones turned up in recipient bone marrow, with some appearing earlier in ileal mucosa or blood, a pattern consistent with an intestinal mucosal origin. Patients with donor T cell macrochimerism had high GvH to HvG T cell clonal ratios in their allografts. The relatively low number and heterogeneity of intestinal transplant patients limited the conclusions. Peak levels of circulating GvH clones were associated with declines in HvG clones early after transplant.

CDR1 and CDR2 were assigned from the germline V gene as SGHDN and FVKESK. V is reduced by 3 bases and J by 0 bases, leaving a spacing of 12 bases between them. The CDR3 numbers 15 residues from cysteine through phenylalanine. The retained sequence is limited to the CDR3, 45 bases, with the frame set at the first base. As regards this clone: Its antigen remains undetermined. No qualities accompany the bases; no much larger clone lies one base away.

The library was obtained by the immunoSEQ multiplex PCR assay. Adaptive Biotechnologies carried out high-throughput TCR-beta CDR3 sequencing of genomic DNA for most patients. On the study's bioinformatics: TCR sequencing data were retrieved from Adaptive's ImmunoSEQ software for roughly 17 patients, whereas three other patients were processed with MiXCR and VDJtools. Because the origin of CDR3 nucleotide sequences shared between donor and recipient could not be assigned, those sequences were removed. To count as alloreactive, a clone needed at least 2-fold expansion over unstimulated cells and a minimum CFSE-low frequency of 0.002% (template counts) or 0.001% (read counts). Mappable clones were those detected in sequenced pre-transplant spleen, lymph node, or MLR CFSE-low populations of the donor or recipient. The cumulative frequency of alloreactive clones was calculated as a percentage of all sequences, weighted by copy number. TCRdb stores this immuneACCESS table with in-frame sequences only. Part of the clones is absent; in the studies checked, under half of the shortfall reflects unresolved V genes, and no reason is known for the rest. The V and J calls and clone size are taken from that table; D and trimming were inferred from the DNA. For this sample there are approximately 60,000 clones; 89% appear just once. The top ten constitute under 2% of the sample.

To isolate intraepithelial and lamina propria lymphocytes from graft specimens, dithiothreitol, EDTA incubations and collagenase D digestion were used. Bulk TCR-beta sequencing was performed on serial intestinal graft biopsy specimens collected as late as 600 days after transplant. The sample in question was ileum tissue, obtained approximately 56 weeks after transplant. The chain employs TRBV14 and TRBJ2-7, with the D gene too uncertain to name. This receptor was identified in a human patient who received an intestinal transplant, so some T cells may come from the graft donor. The DNA sequence is as follows: TGTGCCAGCAGCCACCGCCACCTCCCCTCCTACGAGCAGTACTTC. It is translated as CASSHRHLPSYEQYF.